Listed here are 22 T cell receptor beta chains from one sample, sequenced in a study of beta chain features in type 1 diabetes. Reverse transcribing all isolated RNA meant expressed TCRB transcripts were sequenced. Generated by immunoSEQ multiplex PCR, the TCRdb table keeps only in-frame clones and is missing some. Here the sample spans over 350,000 clones, approximately 15% being singletons. Sequencing was done on a sample of naive CD4+ T cells from blood. These receptors were taken from a woman younger than 35 in good health.

This clone was observed a few times. The chain is built from TRBV28 and TRBJ2-5; 11 positions agree with TRBD1. The V gene's germline CDR1 is MDHEN and CDR2 SYDVKM. This CDR3 region has 15 residues. V trimming: 7 bases; J trimming: 4 bases; junction bases outside the gene matches: 8. In DNA form, the CDR3 reads TGTGCCAGCACCCCTGGACAGGGGGCGAGAGAGACCCAGTACTTC. This encodes CASTPGQGARETQYF.

This clone was seen more than once but under ten times. The chain links TRBV27 to TRBJ2-7; TRBD2 matches at 14 bases. V trimming: 3 bases; J trimming: 0 bases; junction bases outside the gene matches: 7. Germline V lookup: CDR1 MNHEY, CDR2 SMNVEV (reference sequence). CDR3 length equals 18 residues. CDR3 nucleotide sequence: TGTGCCAGCAGTTTGAGGGGACTAGCGGGAGCAGGCTCCTACGAGCAGTACTTC. Translating gives CASSLRGLAGAGSYEQYF.

The V gene is TRBV30, the J gene TRBJ1-5; TRBD1 matches at 8 bases. V dropped 3 bases and J dropped 7; count of bases not matched to a gene: 5. There are 13 residues in the CDR3. CDR1 GTSNPN and CDR2 SVGIG come from the germline V gene (reference sequence). As DNA, the CDR3 is TGTGCCTGGAGCCGACAGGGGAGACAGCCCCAGCATTTT. It specifies CAWSRQGRQPQHF.

The chain joins TRBV30 to TRBJ1-5, with D tentatively TRBD1 (5 bases). V was trimmed by 1 base and J by 1 base, leaving 11 bases between them. The CDR3 covers 15 residues. CDR1 is GTSNPN and CDR2 is SVGIG in the germline V gene (reference sequence). The CDR3 DNA reads as TGTGCCTGGAGTGAGGGGCAGGGAAGCAATCAGCCCCAGCATTTT. This codes for CAWSEGQGSNQPQHF.

The V gene is TRBV29-1, the J gene TRBJ2-5; 9 bases line up with TRBD2. Germline-derived CDR1 and CDR2 are SQVTM and ANQGSEA. The CDR3 is 13 residues long. Trimming cost V 6 bases and J 5 bases; bases outside gene matches: 7. The CDR3 DNA follows: TGCAGCGTAGGAGCGGGAGGCGTGGAGACCCAGTACTTC. Translation gives CSVGAGGVETQYF. Drawing the rest from reference TRBV29-1 and TRBJ2-5, the complete variable domain is SAVISQKPSRDICQRGTSLTIQCQVDSQVTMMFWYRQQPGQSLTLIATANQGSEATYESGFVIDKFPISRPNLTFSTLTVSNMSPEDSSIYLCSVGAGGVETQYFGPGTRLLVL.

This chain connects TRBV28 to TRBJ2-2; perhaps TRBD1 as D (6 bases). CDR1 MDHEN and CDR2 SYDVKM come from the germline V gene. The CDR3 contains 18 residues. Trimming pared 2 bases from V and 0 bases from J, leaving 16 bases between. For the CDR3, the DNA is TGTGCCAGCAGTTTAAGGGTTCAGGGGCTGGCGAACACCGGGGAGCTGTTTTTT. It is translated as CASSLRVQGLANTGELFF. Using reference TRBV28 and TRBJ2-2 for the parts outside the CDR3, the full variable domain is DVKVTQSSRYLVKRTGEKVFLECVQDMDHENMFWYRQDPGLGLRLIYFSYDVKMKEKGDIPEGYSVSREKKERFSLILESASTNQTSMYLCASSLRVQGLANTGELFFGEGSRLTVL.

Only a few counts were recorded for this clone. The chain employs TRBV30 and TRBJ1-2; D unresolved. This CDR3 is 12 amino acids long. CDR1 and CDR2 (germline): GTSNPN, SVGIG (reference sequence). The germline V and J ends were trimmed by 0 bases and 4 bases, with 6 bases remaining between them. DNA of the CDR3: TGTGCCTGGAGTGTACTCCTCTATGGCTACACCTTC. Translating gives CAWSVLLYGYTF.

In its sample, this clone was seen once. This chain links TRBV18 with TRBJ1-5; TRBD1 is a possible D gene (5 bases). The CDR3 runs to 15 residues. Germline V lookup: CDR1 KGHSH, CDR2 LQKENI. The ends were cut back, 0 bases at V and 4 bases at J, with 10 bases in the middle. The CDR3 bases are TGTGCCAGCTCACCACCGTCTTCAGGGAATCAGCCCCAGCATTTT. Translated: CASSPPSSGNQPQHF. Filled out from reference TRBV18 and TRBJ1-5, the complete variable domain reads NAGVMQNPRHLVRRRGQEARLRCSPMKGHSHVYWYRQLPEEGLKFMVYLQKENIIDESGMPKERFSAEFPKEGPSILRIQQVVRGDSAAYFCASSPPSSGNQPQHFGDGTRLSIL.

This chain links TRBV28 with TRBJ2-7, with unresolved D. Looked up from germline, CDR1 is MDHEN and CDR2 is SYDVKM. This CDR3 contains 12 residues. The germline V and J ends were trimmed by 6 bases and 7 bases, with 13 bases remaining between them. The CDR3 reads CASRIHPREQYF. CDR3 sequence (DNA): TGTGCCAGCAGAATACATCCTAGGGAGCAGTACTTC.

This clone was detected a few times. This rearrangement joins TRBV10-3 to TRBJ2-3, with 14 positions matching TRBD2. This CDR3 is built from 15 residues. V shed 6 bases and J 4 bases; nucleotides not matched to a gene: 3. Germline V gene data show CDR1 as ENHRY and CDR2 as SYGVKD. The CDR3 DNA follows: TGTGCCATCAGCGGACTAGCGGGAGGTTCAGATACGCAGTATTTT. Protein product: CAISGLAGGSDTQYF.

The chain is built from TRBV27 and TRBJ1-5, with D uncertain. The V gene lost 5 bases and the J gene lost 0 bases, with 17 bases spanning the gap. This CDR3 is built from 17 residues. Germline CDR1 is MNHEY and CDR2 is SMNVEV (reference sequence). The CDR3 reads CASSPGLPRRSNQPQHF. As DNA, the CDR3 is TGTGCCAGCAGTCCCGGACTTCCCCGCCGTAGCAATCAGCCCCAGCATTTT.

This clone has a handful of counts. The V and J genes are TRBV28 and TRBJ2-3; TRBD2 matches 9 bases. Germline V gene lookup returns CDR1 MDHEN and CDR2 SYDVKM. The V segment lost 2 bases and the J segment 0 bases; nucleotides outside the gene matches: 3. This CDR3 has 16 residues. The CDR3 reads CASSLLLAGSTDTQYF. The CDR3 DNA sequence: TGTGCCAGCAGTTTACTCCTAGCGGGGAGCACAGATACGCAGTATTTT.

This clone has more than one count but fewer than ten. The rearrangement uses TRBV30 and TRBJ2-3; TRBD2 agrees at 8 bases. The CDR3 is 16 residues long. CDR1 is GTSNPN, CDR2 SVGIG, per germline (reference sequence). The V and J ends lost 3 bases and 0 bases, in that order; junction bases with no gene match: 8. The CDR3 loop reads CAWRKRERISTDTQYF. The CDR3 DNA sequence: TGTGCCTGGAGGAAGCGGGAGAGAATTAGCACAGATACGCAGTATTTT.

This clone has more than one count but fewer than ten. This chain links TRBV10-3 with TRBJ2-7; D might be TRBD1 (5 bases). V was trimmed by 11 bases and J by 2 bases, leaving 13 bases between them. Germline assignment: CDR1 ENHRY and CDR2 SYGVKD. The CDR3 runs to 12 residues. The CDR3 reads CAVKQDPYEQYF. The CDR3 region has the DNA TGTGCCGTCAAACAGGACCCCTACGAGCAGTACTTC.

This clone was observed a handful of times. Other nucleotide sequences from this sample produce the same CDR3. The chain recombines TRBV30 with TRBJ2-1, with D maybe TRBD2 (7 bases). Per the germline V gene, CDR1 is GTSNPN and CDR2 is SVGIG (reference sequence). The CDR3 totals 13 residues. The CDR3 sequence is CAGGGGTYNEQFF. CDR3 coding DNA: TGTGCTGGGGGGGGCGGGACCTACAATGAGCAGTTCTTC.

CDR3 bases: TGTGCCAGCTCACGGGGACAGGGGCACTACGAGCAGTACTTC. It translates to CASSRGQGHYEQYF. The chain carries TRBV18 and TRBJ2-7, with 10 nucleotides matching TRBD1. CDR1 and CDR2 (germline): KGHSH, LQKENI. This CDR3 contains 14 residues. V shed 4 bases and J 3 bases; nucleotides not matched to a gene: 3.

In this sample, this clone turned up a few times. This rearrangement joins TRBV28 to TRBJ2-3; 7 bases agree with TRBD2. This CDR3 contains 16 residues. Germline-derived CDR1 and CDR2 are MDHEN and SYDVKM. Trimming removed 2 bases from V and 3 bases from J; junction bases left unmatched: 8. The CDR3 reads CASSLSSGRETDTQYF. DNA for the CDR3: TGTGCCAGCAGTTTAAGTTCGGGGAGGGAGACAGATACGCAGTATTTT.

The chain combines TRBV7-2 with TRBJ2-2, with D maybe TRBD2 (5 bases). This CDR3 contains 14 residues. Germline assignment: CDR1 SGHTA and CDR2 FQGNSA. V lost 1 base, J lost 6 bases, and 9 bases lay in between. The CDR3 spells CASSLEGVAGELFF. Written as DNA, the CDR3 is TGTGCCAGCAGCTTAGAGGGAGTAGCCGGGGAGCTGTTTTTT.

This clone was seen a few times. The CDR3 protein is CASSLRRERADTQYF. The CDR3 region has the DNA TGCGCCAGCAGCTTGCGGCGGGAGAGGGCAGATACGCAGTATTTT. The rearrangement links TRBV5-1 to TRBJ2-3; 7 nucleotides match TRBD2. This CDR3 is built from 15 residues. Germline V lookup: CDR1 SGHRS, CDR2 YFSETQ. After removal of 1 base from V and 4 bases from J, the junction contained 6 bases not matched to a gene. The variable domain in full, with the rest retrieved from reference TRBV5-1 and TRBJ2-3, is KAGVTQTPRYLIKTRGQQVTLSCSPISGHRSVSWYQQTPGQGLQFLFEYFSETQRNKGNFPGRFSGRQFSNSRSEMNVSTLELGDSALYLCASSLRRERADTQYFGPGTRLTVL.

This clone occurred a few times. V usage is TRBV28 and J usage is TRBJ2-7; TRBD2 agrees at 8 bases. This CDR3 has 15 amino acids. Germline CDR1 and CDR2: MDHEN and SYDVKM. The trim removed 6 bases at V and 2 bases at J, leaving 9 bases unmatched. The CDR3 region is CASSPPSGSTYEQYF. The DNA of the CDR3 is TGTGCCAGCAGCCCTCCTAGCGGGTCTACCTACGAGCAGTACTTC. The full variable domain, in which reference TRBV28 and TRBJ2-7 provide the parts outside the CDR3, is DVKVTQSSRYLVKRTGEKVFLECVQDMDHENMFWYRQDPGLGLRLIYFSYDVKMKEKGDIPEGYSVSREKKERFSLILESASTNQTSMYLCASSPPSGSTYEQYFGPGTRLTVT.

The genes are TRBV30 and TRBJ2-5; 11 positions match TRBD2. The germline V gene has CDR1 GTSNPN and CDR2 SVGIG (reference sequence). The CDR3 loop spans 15 amino acids. With 5 bases clipped from V and 5 bases from J, the junction kept 10 bases outside the gene matches. This CDR3 is CAWDLAGGPRETQYF. CDR3 DNA sequence: TGTGCCTGGGACTTAGCGGGAGGGCCGCGGGAGACCCAGTACTTC.

The chain is built from TRBV9 and TRBJ2-5; D is possibly TRBD2 (5 bases). Trimming pared 0 bases from V and 4 bases from J, leaving 13 bases between. CDR3 length equals 15 residues. The V gene's germline CDR1 is SGDLS and CDR2 YYNGEE. The CDR3 coding sequence is TGTGCCAGCAGCGTAGGGGTATCTAGCCGAGAGACCCAGTACTTC. Translation gives CASSVGVSSRETQYF.